Below, 26 T cell receptor beta chains from the same sample are listed, as sequenced in a study of blood T cell repertoires in COVID-19. Only in-frame clones appear in the TCRdb table, and some are missing; sequencing was by immunoSEQ multiplex PCR. The sample consists of tens of thousands of clones, 75% to 90% of them appearing once. Sequencing input: peripheral blood. The source of these receptors is a man aged 60 to 69 with COVID-19, enrolled during active disease.

The V gene is TRBV7-2, the J gene TRBJ2-1; 9 nucleotides match TRBD2. From germline, CDR1 is SGHTA and CDR2 FQGNSA. The CDR3 has 15 residues. Losses at the gene ends were 1 base for V and 4 bases for J; bases not matched to a gene: 2. The chain's CDR3 is CASSLEAGGYNEQFF. For the CDR3, the DNA is TGTGCCAGCAGCTTAGAAGCGGGAGGTTACAATGAGCAGTTCTTC.

V is TRBV19 and J is TRBJ2-5, with D possibly being TRBD1 (7 bases). With 4 bases removed from V and 5 bases from J, the gap between germline ends came to 17 bases. The CDR3 has 15 amino acids. Germline lookup yields CDR1 LNHDA and CDR2 SQIVND (reference sequence). CDR3 in DNA: TGTGCCAGTAGTACGATCAGGGGGGATCAGGAGACCCAGTACTTC. Translated, it gives CASSTIRGDQETQYF.

This rearrangement joins TRBV5-1 to TRBJ2-3; D is possibly TRBD1 (7 bases). Trimming stripped 7 bases from V and 6 bases from J, with 12 bases between. Germline V gives CDR1 SGHRS, CDR2 YFSETQ. CDR3 length: 12 amino acids. For the CDR3, the DNA is TGCGCCAGCGCCCCAGGGGGGGATACGCAGTATTTT. It translates to CASAPGGDTQYF.

This chain joins TRBV14 and TRBJ1-1; D may be TRBD1 (6 bases). The CDR3 is 13 residues long. Germline V lookup: CDR1 SGHDN, CDR2 FVKESK. Trimming pared 4 bases from V and 7 bases from J, leaving 13 bases between. The CDR3 here is CASSLYNRDEAFF. The CDR3 coding sequence is TGTGCCAGCAGCCTATATAACAGGGATGAAGCTTTCTTT. The full variable domain, with the rest looked up from reference TRBV14 and TRBJ1-1, is EAGVTQFPSHSVIEKGQTVTLRCDPISGHDNLYWYRRVMGKEIKFLLHFVKESKQDESGMPNNRFLAERTGGTYSTLKVQPAELEDSGVYFCASSLYNRDEAFFGQGTRLTVV.

The gene calls are TRBV27 and TRBJ1-6, with D maybe TRBD1 (5 bases). Germline V gene data show CDR1 as MNHEY and CDR2 as SMNVEV (reference sequence). This CDR3 region has 16 residues. V dropped 0 bases and J dropped 7 bases, with 13 bases sitting between them. CDR3 bases: TGTGCCAGCAGTTTATCGCCCGGGACTTGGAATTCACCCCTCCACTTT. Protein sequence: CASSLSPGTWNSPLHF.

A single count supports this clone. The rearrangement uses TRBV7-9 and TRBJ1-2; the D gene is possibly TRBD1 (5 bases). CDR3 size: 14 residues. Germline V CDR1 and CDR2: SEHNR, FQNEAQ (reference sequence). Trimming left V 1 base short and J 8 bases short, with 14 bases between. The CDR3, as DNA: TGTGCCAGCAGCTTAGAACAGGAAAGAAAAGGCTACACCTTC. It translates to CASSLEQERKGYTF.

The J gene is TRBJ2-7, the V gene TRBV19, with D maybe TRBD2 (6 bases). Trimming took off 3 bases at V and 3 bases at J, with 15 bases between the two ends. CDR3 length: 15 residues. Germline assignment: CDR1 LNHDA and CDR2 SQIVND (reference sequence). The CDR3 nucleotides read TGTGCCAGTAGTATTTACAGCGGGCCAAGCTACGAGCAGTACTTC. Protein product: CASSIYSGPSYEQYF.

V gene TRBV6-6 combines with J gene TRBJ2-3; TRBD1 matches at 8 bases. V shed 2 bases and J 1 base; nucleotides not matched to a gene: 2. The CDR3 is 15 amino acids. The germline gives CDR1 MNHNY, CDR2 SVGAGI (reference sequence). CDR3 bases: TGTGCCAGCAGTTACCCGGGACAGGGCACAGATACGCAGTATTTT. As protein: CASSYPGQGTDTQYF.

CDR3 nucleotides: TGTGCCAGCAGCTCAAGGACTAGCGGTAGCTCCTACAATGAGCAGTTCTTC. Translation: CASSSRTSGSSYNEQFF. This chain uses TRBV7-6 with TRBJ2-1; TRBD2 agrees at 10 bases. Germline V gene data show CDR1 as SGHVS and CDR2 as FNYEAQ. Trimming removed 4 bases from V and 0 bases from J; junction bases left unmatched: 6. This CDR3 contains 17 residues.

Note on this clone: Other DNA sequences in the sample encode the same CDR3. The rearrangement joins TRBV28 to TRBJ1-2; 11 nucleotides agree with TRBD1. V was clipped by 4 bases and J by 4 bases; unmatched bases: 5. Germline-derived CDR1 and CDR2 are MDHEN and SYDVKM. The CDR3 length is 15 residues. CDR3 in DNA: TGTGCCAGCAGTTCCCGGACAGGGGGCTTCTATGGCTACACCTTC. Translation gives CASSSRTGGFYGYTF.

The gene calls are TRBV30 and TRBJ1-1; 7 bases agree with TRBD1. V shed 0 bases, J shed 11 bases, and the junction held 6 bases outside the gene matches. From germline, CDR1 is GTSNPN and CDR2 SVGIG (reference sequence). CDR3 length equals 12 residues. CDR3 region: CAWSVQDRAAFF. DNA for the CDR3: TGTGCCTGGAGTGTACAAGACAGGGCGGCTTTCTTT.

This chain joins TRBV7-5 and TRBJ2-1; the table calls TRBD1, which could not be checked here. TRBV7-5 is tagged as a pseudogene. The CDR3 loop spans 13 amino acids. CDR3 sequence (DNA): TGTGTCAGAAGCTCACCACAGGAGTCAGAGCAGTTCTTC. Translated, it gives CVRSSPQESEQFF.

The chain carries TRBV5-1 and TRBJ1-3; 8 bases fit TRBD1. CDR1 and CDR2 from the germline V gene are SGHRS and YFSETQ. With V trimmed by 4 bases and J by 8 bases, 11 bases remained unmatched. The CDR3 covers 15 residues. The CDR3 reads CASSPGTGWGDTIYF. The CDR3 DNA reads as TGCGCCAGCAGCCCCGGGACAGGTTGGGGGGACACCATATATTTT.

V and J are TRBV18 and TRBJ2-2; the match to TRBD1 covers 10 bases. The CDR3 has 16 residues. V shed 2 bases, J shed 6 bases, and the junction held 6 bases outside the gene matches. Germline CDR1 is KGHSH and CDR2 is LQKENI. DNA of the CDR3: TGTGCCAGCTCACCATCGGGACAGGGGTTTGCCGGGGAGCTGTTTTTT. It translates to CASSPSGQGFAGELFF.

The chain recombines TRBV5-6 with TRBJ2-7; 7 positions agree with TRBD2. The CDR3 spans 15 residues. Per the germline V gene, CDR1 is SGHDT and CDR2 is YYEEEE. With 4 bases clipped from V and 3 bases from J, the junction kept 10 bases outside the gene matches. CDR3 sequence (DNA): TGTGCCAGCAGCCCGGAGGGAGGGAGAAGCTACGAGCAGTACTTC. It encodes CASSPEGGRSYEQYF.

This clone has only a few counts. The chain links TRBV6-5 to TRBJ1-1; perhaps TRBD1 as D (5 bases). The germline V gene encodes CDR1 MNHEY and CDR2 SVGAGI. The CDR3 is made up of 14 amino acids. V lost 2 bases and J 5 bases, leaving 12 bases between the germline ends. This chain's CDR3 is CASSYVDSRTEAFF. Written as DNA, the CDR3 is TGTGCCAGCAGTTACGTTGACAGTAGGACTGAAGCTTTCTTT.

The chain has TRBV6-5 and TRBJ1-5; maybe TRBD1 (5 bases). Germline loops: CDR1 MNHEY, CDR2 SVGAGI. CDR3 length equals 12 residues. V was pared by 8 bases and J by 6 bases, with 11 bases between. The CDR3 is CASVGGTQPQHF. The CDR3 DNA follows: TGTGCCAGCGTGGGGGGGACTCAGCCCCAGCATTTT.

This sequence joins TRBV5-6 and TRBJ2-3; 8 bases map to TRBD1. The length of the CDR3 is 16 residues. The germline CDR1 and CDR2 sequences are SGHDT and YYEEEE. With V trimmed by 4 bases and J by 2 bases, 9 bases remained unmatched. The CDR3 loop is CASSIRTGSVTDTQYF. The CDR3 nucleotides are TGTGCCAGCAGCATAAGGACAGGGTCCGTCACAGATACGCAGTATTTT.

The V and J genes are TRBV28 and TRBJ1-1, with unresolved D. CDR1 and CDR2 from the germline V gene are MDHEN and SYDVKM. The germline V and J ends were trimmed by 7 bases and 8 bases, with 11 bases remaining between them. This CDR3 region has 11 residues. The CDR3 DNA sequence: TGTGCCAGCAACCCGGCAGGAGAAGCTTTCTTT. Protein: CASNPAGEAFF.

The gene calls are TRBV18 and TRBJ2-7, with D possibly TRBD2 on 5 matching bases. Between the trimmed V and J ends, which lost 6 bases and 3 bases, there was a span of 12 bases. In germline, CDR1 is KGHSH, CDR2 LQKENI. The CDR3 runs to 13 residues. CDR3: CASSRDGGYEQYF. In nucleotides, the CDR3 is TGTGCCAGCTCCCGCGACGGAGGCTACGAGCAGTACTTC. The whole variable domain, remainder taken from reference TRBV18 and TRBJ2-7, is NAGVMQNPRHLVRRRGQEARLRCSPMKGHSHVYWYRQLPEEGLKFMVYLQKENIIDESGMPKERFSAEFPKEGPSILRIQQVVRGDSAAYFCASSRDGGYEQYFGPGTRLTVT.

The rearrangement links TRBV18 to TRBJ1-5, with TRBD1 identical over 8 bases. Unmatched junction bases numbered 7, after V lost 4 bases and J lost 5 bases. The CDR3 sequence is 15 residues long. Germline V gene lookup returns CDR1 KGHSH and CDR2 LQKENI. CDR3 sequence reads: CASSLGQGRDQPQHF. CDR3 in DNA: TGTGCCAGCTCACTAGGACAGGGCCGGGATCAGCCCCAGCATTTT.

This clone was seen just once. This chain joins TRBV19 and TRBJ2-6; a weak D match, TRBD2 (6 bases). The CDR3 covers 18 residues. V was trimmed by 3 bases and J by 1 base, leaving 16 bases between them. The germline CDR1 and CDR2 sequences are LNHDA and SQIVND (reference sequence). The CDR3, as DNA: TGTGCCAGTAGTATCCTCGGGGGAGGCGGATCTGGGGCCAACGTCCTGACTTTC. Its translation: CASSILGGGGSGANVLTF.

A single count supports this clone. The V gene is TRBV6-5, the J gene TRBJ1-5; 9 nucleotides line up with TRBD1. The CDR3 loop spans 16 amino acids. Trimming removed 0 bases from V and 2 bases from J; junction bases left unmatched: 2. The germline CDR1 and CDR2 sequences are MNHEY and SVGAGI. The CDR3 region has the DNA TGTGCCAGCAGTTACTCGGGACAGGGAGGCAATCAGCCCCAGCATTTT. Protein: CASSYSGQGGNQPQHF.

V is TRBV2 and J is TRBJ2-1, with D possibly matching TRBD1 (5 bases). CDR3 length: 15 residues. The V gene lost 6 bases and the J gene lost 6 bases, with 18 bases spanning the gap. The germline CDR1 and CDR2 sequences are SNHLY and FYNNEI. The CDR3 sequence is CASRQVFRNSNEQFF. The CDR3 nucleotides read TGTGCCAGCAGACAGGTTTTTCGGAATAGCAATGAGCAGTTCTTC.

This rearrangement joins TRBV5-1 to TRBJ2-2, with 9 nucleotides matching TRBD2. The CDR3 consists of 19 residues. From germline, CDR1 is SGHRS and CDR2 YFSETQ. V shed 6 bases, J shed 3 bases, and the junction held 18 bases outside the gene matches. The CDR3 sequence: CASNPTGGFSGGDTGELFF. Here the CDR3 DNA reads TGCGCCAGCAACCCAACGGGCGGATTTAGCGGGGGTGACACCGGGGAGCTGTTTTTT.

The V and J genes are TRBV6-2 or TRBV6-3 and TRBJ1-1; TRBD1 matches 7 bases. The ends lost 2 bases at V and 2 bases at J; junction bases unmatched: 5. Germline-derived CDR1 and CDR2 are MNHEY and SVGEGT. The CDR3 is 15 amino acids. CDR3 sequence reads: CASSYPGQTNTEAFF. CDR3 nucleotide sequence: TGTGCCAGCAGTTACCCGGGACAGACTAACACTGAAGCTTTCTTT.